The rows below give T cell receptor beta chains drawn from one sample of a study of T cell changes during pregnancy in multiple sclerosis. Data came from immunoSEQ multiplex PCR; TCRdb stores just in-frame clones and leaves some out. This table holds tens of thousands of clones, about 90% found once. This specimen consisted of CD4+ T cells from peripheral blood mononuclear cells, obtained in the second trimester of pregnancy. Every receptor here comes from a female donor with multiple sclerosis, enrolled in a pregnancy study. CDR3s include the opening cysteine and the closing phenylalanine or tryptophan. Fields, in order: clone size, V gene, D gene, J gene, CDR3 DNA, CDR3 protein. A D gene is named only where the DNA matches it firmly. Only some rows state a clone size, as once, few, many or a class for expanded clones.

.,TRBV30,TRBD1,TRBJ2-2,TGTGCCTGGAGAGAACAGGGGGTAATCGCCGGGGAGCTGTTTTTT,CAWREQGVIAGELFF
.,TRBV11-2,.,TRBJ2-2,TGTGCCAGCAGCATCGGGACTCATGGGACCGGGGAGCTGTTTTTT,CASSIGTHGTGELFF
.,TRBV11-3,TRBD2,TRBJ2-1,TGTGCCAGCAGCTTGGGCGGGAGCAATGAGCAGTTCTTC,CASSLGGSNEQFF
.,TRBV18,.,TRBJ1-1,TGTGCCAGCTCACCTCTAGACAGTATGAACACTGAAGCTTTCTTT,CASSPLDSMNTEAFF
.,TRBV29-1,TRBD2,TRBJ2-2,TGCAGCTTTAGGGGACTAGTGGGCGCCGGGGAGCTGTTTTTT,CSFRGLVGAGELFF
.,TRBV18,TRBD1,TRBJ2-7,TGTGCCAGCTCACTACAGGGGGCGGGATTACACCACGAGCAGTACTTC,CASSLQGAGLHHEQYF
.,TRBV18,TRBD1,TRBJ1-2,TGTGCCAGCTCACCAGCCCTAACGGGACAGGGTAACTATGGCTACACCTTC,CASSPALTGQGNYGYTF
.,TRBV5-1,.,TRBJ2-7,TGCACCAGCAGCTTGGGTGTTAGTCCCCACGAGCAGTACTTC,CTSSLGVSPHEQYF
.,TRBV5-4,TRBD2,TRBJ2-3,TGTGCCAGCAGCTTGATGTCTGCGGGAGAAACAGATACGCAGTATTTT,CASSLMSAGETDTQYF
.,TRBV6-5,TRBD1,TRBJ1-2,TGTGCCAGCAGCCACGGGACAGGGAACTATGGCTACACCTTC,CASSHGTGNYGYTF
.,TRBV14,TRBD2,TRBJ2-2,TGTGCCAGCAGCCATAGACTAGCGGGAGTAGGAACCGGGGAGCTGTTTTTT,CASSHRLAGVGTGELFF
.,TRBV5-1,TRBD1,TRBJ2-2,TGCGCCAGCAGCCCCCGGGGTACAGGGGCTGCGAACACCGGGGAGCTGTTTTTT,CASSPRGTGAANTGELFF
.,TRBV2,TRBD2,TRBJ2-7,TGTGCCAGCTTCTTACTAGCGGGAGGCCCCGTCGAGCAGTACTTC,CASFLLAGGPVEQYF
.,TRBV30,.,TRBJ1-1,TGTGCGGGTTCCTCGGGTTACACTGAAGCTTTCTTT,CAGSSGYTEAFF
few,TRBV19,TRBD1,TRBJ2-2,TGTGCCAGTAGCCCCCCAGGACAGGGGGTTTCCGGGGAGCTGTTTTTT,CASSPPGQGVSGELFF
.,TRBV7-2,TRBD1,TRBJ1-2,TGTGCCAGCAGGGCCGGGACAGGAGGTGGCTACACCTTC,CASRAGTGGGYTF
.,TRBV7-2,.,TRBJ2-2,TGTGCCAGCAGCAATACCGGGACACCGAGTACCGGGGAGCTGTTTTTT,CASSNTGTPSTGELFF
.,TRBV5-1,TRBD1,TRBJ1-3,TGCGCCAGCACCGCCGACAGGGCTGGAAACACCATATATTTT,CASTADRAGNTIYF
.,TRBV5-4,TRBD2,TRBJ2-1,TGTGCCAGCAGCGGAGGGACTAGCGGGAGCCCAGCCAATGAGCAGTTCTTC,CASSGGTSGSPANEQFF
.,TRBV19,.,TRBJ2-4,TGTGCCAGTAGTATTAGAGGTACTTCCATTAACGCCAAAAACATTCAGTACTTC,CASSIRGTSINAKNIQYF
.,TRBV14,.,TRBJ1-3,TGTGCCAGCAGCTCGAGGGCTGTGAGCCCATCTGGAAACACCATATATTTT,CASSSRAVSPSGNTIYF
.,TRBV5-1,.,TRBJ1-1,TGCGCCAGCAGCTTGAACAGGAACACTGAAGCTTTCTTT,CASSLNRNTEAFF
.,TRBV6-5,.,TRBJ1-4,TGTGCCAGCAGTTACACCCCCGGGGGACTAGGGGAAAAACTGTTTTTT,CASSYTPGGLGEKLFF
.,TRBV4-2,.,TRBJ2-1,TGTGCCAGCACGATGACGGGAGACTCCTACAATGAGCAGTTCTTC,CASTMTGDSYNEQFF
.,TRBV19,TRBD2,TRBJ2-1,TGTGCCAGTAGCCGAGCGGGAGAGGTCTACAATGAGCAGTTCTTC,CASSRAGEVYNEQFF
once,TRBV7-2,TRBD2,TRBJ2-1,TGTGCCAGCAGCTTACGACCGGGACTAGCGGGGGGTGAGCAGTTCTTC,CASSLRPGLAGGEQFF
.,TRBV28,.,TRBJ1-5,TGTGCCAGCAGTCATCAGGGGAAGGGTGGGGACAATCAGCCCCAGCATTTT,CASSHQGKGGDNQPQHF
.,TRBV4-3,TRBD2,TRBJ2-3,TGCGCCAGCAGCCAAGCGGCTAGCGGGAGTTATGCAGATACGCAGTATTTT,CASSQAASGSYADTQYF
.,TRBV11-3,TRBD1,TRBJ1-1,TGTGCCAGCGGCTGGACAGGGGGAGTTGCTTTCTTT,CASGWTGGVAFF
.,TRBV7-6,TRBD1,TRBJ1-1,TGTGCCAGCAGCTTTGGGACAGGCCAAATGAACACTGAAGCTTTCTTT,CASSFGTGQMNTEAFF
.,TRBV7-2,.,TRBJ2-3,TGTGCCAGCAGCCCAGATGATGCAGATACGCAGTATTTT,CASSPDDADTQYF
.,TRBV27,.,TRBJ2-1,TGTGCCAGCAGTTTATCGAACAGGTTCTCGAGCTCCTACAATGAGCAGTTCTTC,CASSLSNRFSSSYNEQFF
.,TRBV19,.,TRBJ2-7,TGTGCCAGTAGTGGGACACCGGTCCACGAGCAGTACTTC,CASSGTPVHEQYF
.,TRBV29-1,.,TRBJ2-5,TGCAGCGTTTTTCCAGGGTTACAAGAGACCCAGTACTTC,CSVFPGLQETQYF
.,TRBV7-2,.,TRBJ2-7,TGTGCCAGCAGCTTAGTCGAGTCGGAGCAGTACTTC,CASSLVESEQYF
.,TRBV27,TRBD1,TRBJ2-5,TGTGCCAGCAGTCGTGACAGGGCTAGCGAGACCCAGTACTTC,CASSRDRASETQYF
.,TRBV28,.,TRBJ2-2,TGTGCCAGCAACACGGGACTCCTACGGGGGACCGGGGAGCTGTTTTTT,CASNTGLLRGTGELFF
.,TRBV6-1,.,TRBJ2-1,TGTGCCAGCAGTGCCCTAGGGGCGGGACGCTACAATGAGCAGTTCTTC,CASSALGAGRYNEQFF
.,TRBV11-3,.,TRBJ2-3,TGTGCCAGCAGCTTGGGCGGGGGCACAGATACGCAGTATTTT,CASSLGGGTDTQYF
.,TRBV6-1,TRBD1,TRBJ2-7,TGTGCCAGCAGACCGACAGGGGGTAGGTACGAGCAGTACTTC,CASRPTGGRYEQYF
once,TRBV28,TRBD2,TRBJ2-7,TGTGCCAGCAGCCAGGGGACTAGCGGGGTCTACGAGCAGTACTTC,CASSQGTSGVYEQYF